The next 7 T cell receptor beta chains were all read from a single sample in a study of T cells after posttransplantation cyclophosphamide. The naive gate required viable CD3+CD4+ or CD3+CD8+ cells with CCR7+CD45RA+CD45RO-CD95-CD27+CD28+ phenotype. The protocol was immunoSEQ multiplex PCR, while the TCRdb copy is restricted to in-frame clones and leaves out a portion. The sample records roughly 23,000 clones, 97% being singletons. Sequenced: naive CD4+ T cells sorted from PBMCs. These receptors all stem from a man in his forties or fifties in good health, CMV-negative, and a related stem cell transplant donor.

The chain is built from TRBV7-9 and TRBJ1-2; tentative D call: TRBD1 (6 bases). The CDR3 covers 16 residues. Trimming cost V 1 base and J 4 bases, with 16 bases left between them. CDR1 is SEHNR and CDR2 is FQNEAQ in the germline V gene (reference sequence). Written as DNA, the CDR3 is TGTGCCAGCAGCTTAGTGGGAGGGGGTCTTCTCTATGGCTACACCTTC. This sequence encodes CASSLVGGGLLYGYTF.

The chain carries TRBV5-1 and TRBJ1-5, with 8 bases fitting TRBD1. CDR1 SGHRS and CDR2 YFSETQ come from the germline V gene. The CDR3 is 14 residues long. The V segment lost 4 bases and the J segment 2 bases; nucleotides outside the gene matches: 2. CDR3 in DNA: TGCGCCAGCAGCGTACAGGGGGGCAATCAGCCCCAGCATTTT. This gives the protein CASSVQGGNQPQHF.

The chain joins TRBV10-1 to TRBJ1-1; D is perhaps TRBD1 (6 bases). The CDR3 covers 15 residues. V lost 0 bases and J lost 4, with 12 bases in between. The germline V gene has CDR1 WNHNN and CDR2 SYGVQD (reference sequence). The CDR3 spells CASSESGQRGTEAFF. The CDR3 nucleotides read TGCGCCAGCAGTGAGTCCGGACAGCGAGGCACTGAAGCTTTCTTT.

As to this clone: Other DNA variants within this sample encode the same CDR3. The V call is TRBV19, the J call TRBJ1-6; D is ambiguous. Germline-derived CDR1 and CDR2 are LNHDA and SQIVND (reference sequence). Deletions cut 8 bases from V and 6 bases from J, with 11 bases between. This CDR3 comprises 13 residues. CDR3 sequence: CASGRGINSPLHF. The DNA of the CDR3 is TGTGCCAGTGGCCGCGGGATTAATTCACCCCTCCACTTT.

The chain is built from TRBV6-1 and TRBJ2-7; 10 bases agree with TRBD1. The CDR3 extends over 15 amino acids. Germline V gene data show CDR1 as MNHNS and CDR2 as SASEGT. V trimming: 6 bases; J trimming: 4 bases; junction bases outside the gene matches: 9. CDR3 in DNA: TGTGCCAGCAGAAGCGGGACAGGGGTATTTTACGAGCAGTACTTC. Translated, it gives CASRSGTGVFYEQYF.

V usage is TRBV5-1 and J usage is TRBJ1-2; TRBD1 might be the D (5 bases). CDR1 SGHRS and CDR2 YFSETQ come from the germline V gene. The CDR3 is made up of 15 amino acids. The germline V and J ends were trimmed by 0 bases and 0 bases, with 9 bases remaining between them. Here the CDR3 DNA reads TGCGCCAGCAGCTTGGTGGGGGGAGCTAACTATGGCTACACCTTC. Protein: CASSLVGGANYGYTF.

The chain carries TRBV6-5 and TRBJ1-4; perhaps TRBD1 as D (5 bases). V lost 0 bases and J 3 bases, leaving 11 bases between the germline ends. The germline V gene has CDR1 MNHEY and CDR2 SVGAGI. This CDR3 is built from 16 residues. This CDR3 is CASSYSGSGSNEKLFF. CDR3 in DNA: TGTGCCAGCAGTTACTCTGGTTCAGGGTCTAATGAAAAACTGTTTTTT.